Listed below are T cell receptor beta chains from one sample, sequenced in a study of T cell responses to AZD1222 COVID-19 vaccine. This table comes from immunoSEQ multiplex PCR, and its TCRdb copy is limited to in-frame clones, with some not included. The table records over 85,000 clones, more than 90% of them present only once. Sequenced material: peripheral blood, taken 28 days after the second AZD1222 dose. The receptor source for this set is an adult who received the AZD1222 COVID-19 vaccine. CDR3s include the opening cysteine and the closing phenylalanine or tryptophan. Each record gives: D gene, V gene, J gene, clone size, CDR3 protein, CDR3 DNA. A D gene is named only where the DNA matches it firmly. A clone size is listed for some rows: how often the clone was seen (once, few, many), or a class if it is expanded.

D gene: .; V gene: TRBV12-3/TRBV12-4; J gene: TRBJ1-2; clone size: .; CDR3 protein: CASRGQTVDYTF; CDR3 DNA: TGTGCCAGCAGAGGACAGACCGTGGACTACACCTTC
D gene: .; V gene: TRBV5-4; J gene: TRBJ1-4; clone size: .; CDR3 protein: CASSFSSGSPQEKLFF; CDR3 DNA: TGTGCCAGCAGCTTCTCATCGGGCTCCCCTCAAGAAAAACTGTTTTTT
D gene: .; V gene: TRBV4-1; J gene: TRBJ1-1; clone size: .; CDR3 protein: CASSQVNGGTEAFF; CDR3 DNA: TGCGCCAGCAGCCAAGTGAATGGGGGAACTGAAGCTTTCTTT
D gene: .; V gene: TRBV7-2; J gene: TRBJ1-1; clone size: .; CDR3 protein: CASSHGSMNTEAFF; CDR3 DNA: TGTGCCAGCAGCCACGGATCCATGAACACTGAAGCTTTCTTT
D gene: TRBD1; V gene: TRBV7-9; J gene: TRBJ1-2; clone size: once; CDR3 protein: CASSATGVYGYTF; CDR3 DNA: TGTGCCAGCAGCGCGACAGGGGTGTATGGCTACACCTTC
D gene: .; V gene: TRBV9; J gene: TRBJ1-4; clone size: once; CDR3 protein: CASSVVADNEKLFF; CDR3 DNA: TGTGCCAGCAGCGTAGTAGCAGATAATGAAAAACTGTTTTTT
D gene: .; V gene: TRBV4-3; J gene: TRBJ2-1; clone size: .; CDR3 protein: CASSRKADREQFF; CDR3 DNA: TGCGCCAGCAGCCGGAAGGCGGATCGTGAGCAGTTCTTC
D gene: TRBD1; V gene: TRBV5-6; J gene: TRBJ2-5; clone size: .; CDR3 protein: CASSGVGQGVLETQYF; CDR3 DNA: TGTGCCAGCAGCGGGGTCGGACAGGGGGTTTTGGAGACCCAGTACTTC
D gene: .; V gene: TRBV18; J gene: TRBJ2-7; clone size: .; CDR3 protein: CASSPDPYEQYF; CDR3 DNA: TGTGCCAGCTCACCCGACCCCTACGAGCAGTACTTC
D gene: .; V gene: TRBV24-1; J gene: TRBJ2-3; clone size: .; CDR3 protein: CATSAVGRDTQYF; CDR3 DNA: TGTGCCACCAGTGCAGTAGGGAGGGATACGCAGTATTTT
D gene: TRBD1; V gene: TRBV3-1/TRBV3-2; J gene: TRBJ1-2; clone size: .; CDR3 protein: CASSLYRTGTGVSYGYTF; CDR3 DNA: TGTGCCAGCAGCCTCTATAGAACCGGGACAGGAGTCTCTTATGGCTACACCTTC
D gene: .; V gene: TRBV5-1; J gene: TRBJ1-3; clone size: .; CDR3 protein: CASSLEGPGNTIYF; CDR3 DNA: TGCGCCAGCAGCTTGGAAGGGCCTGGAAACACCATATATTTT
D gene: .; V gene: TRBV5-4; J gene: TRBJ1-3; clone size: .; CDR3 protein: CASSDASGNTIYF; CDR3 DNA: TGTGCCAGCAGCGACGCATCAGGAAACACCATATATTTT
D gene: .; V gene: TRBV3-1/TRBV3-2; J gene: TRBJ1-5; clone size: few; CDR3 protein: CASSQEGNQPQHF; CDR3 DNA: TGTGCCAGCAGCCAAGAGGGGAATCAGCCCCAGCATTTT
D gene: .; V gene: TRBV3-1/TRBV3-2; J gene: TRBJ1-4; clone size: .; CDR3 protein: CASSQDEKLFF; CDR3 DNA: TGTGCCAGCAGCCAAGATGAAAAACTGTTTTTT
D gene: .; V gene: TRBV6-5; J gene: TRBJ1-3; clone size: once; CDR3 protein: CASSILSGNTIYF; CDR3 DNA: TGTGCCAGCAGTATACTTTCTGGAAACACCATATATTTT
D gene: TRBD2; V gene: TRBV18; J gene: TRBJ2-2; clone size: once; CDR3 protein: CASSPASGGELFF; CDR3 DNA: TGTGCCAGCTCACCCGCTAGCGGTGGGGAGCTGTTTTTT
D gene: .; V gene: TRBV7-2; J gene: TRBJ2-7; clone size: .; CDR3 protein: CASSQDRNPSYEQYF; CDR3 DNA: TGTGCCAGCAGCCAAGACCGAAACCCCTCCTACGAGCAGTACTTC
D gene: TRBD2; V gene: TRBV4-2; J gene: TRBJ2-5; clone size: .; CDR3 protein: CASSQKLAGGQETQYF; CDR3 DNA: TGTGCCAGCAGCCAAAAACTAGCGGGGGGGCAAGAGACCCAGTACTTC
D gene: .; V gene: TRBV12-3/TRBV12-4; J gene: TRBJ1-6; clone size: .; CDR3 protein: CASRKNGESPLHF; CDR3 DNA: TGTGCCAGCAGAAAGAACGGAGAGTCACCCCTCCACTTT
D gene: .; V gene: TRBV3-1/TRBV3-2; J gene: TRBJ1-5; clone size: once; CDR3 protein: CASSQGIQGQPQHF; CDR3 DNA: TGTGCCAGCAGCCAAGGGATCCAGGGTCAGCCCCAGCATTTT
D gene: .; V gene: TRBV24-1; J gene: TRBJ2-1; clone size: .; CDR3 protein: CATSDTGRIMDEQFF; CDR3 DNA: TGTGCCACCAGTGATACCGGACGGATAATGGATGAGCAGTTCTTC
D gene: .; V gene: TRBV11-2; J gene: TRBJ2-5; clone size: .; CDR3 protein: CASSLVVTYQETQYF; CDR3 DNA: TGTGCCAGCAGCTTAGTGGTCACCTACCAAGAGACCCAGTACTTC
D gene: .; V gene: TRBV5-4; J gene: TRBJ2-3; clone size: .; CDR3 protein: CASSLEADTQYF; CDR3 DNA: TGTGCCAGCAGCTTGGAGGCAGATACGCAGTATTTT
D gene: .; V gene: TRBV7-8; J gene: TRBJ2-7; clone size: .; CDR3 protein: CASSQGGREQYF; CDR3 DNA: TGTGCCAGCAGCCAAGGGGGGCGCGAGCAGTACTTC
D gene: .; V gene: TRBV5-1; J gene: TRBJ2-3; clone size: few; CDR3 protein: CASSAQLSTDTQYF; CDR3 DNA: TGCGCCAGCAGCGCACAGCTTAGCACAGATACGCAGTATTTT
D gene: .; V gene: TRBV7-8; J gene: TRBJ2-7; clone size: .; CDR3 protein: CASSFTFPNPGGDEQYF; CDR3 DNA: TGTGCCAGCAGCTTTACTTTTCCGAACCCCGGAGGGGACGAGCAGTACTTC
D gene: TRBD1; V gene: TRBV11-2; J gene: TRBJ2-7; clone size: .; CDR3 protein: CASSLDGRQGTYEQYF; CDR3 DNA: TGTGCCAGCAGCTTAGATGGCCGACAGGGAACCTACGAGCAGTACTTC
D gene: .; V gene: TRBV19; J gene: TRBJ1-1; clone size: .; CDR3 protein: CASSTTRRGLRTEAFF; CDR3 DNA: TGTGCCAGTAGTACTACGCGCAGGGGTCTACGGACTGAAGCTTTCTTT
D gene: .; V gene: TRBV6-4; J gene: TRBJ1-3; clone size: .; CDR3 protein: CASSDRNTIYF; CDR3 DNA: TGTGCCAGCAGTGACCGAAACACCATATATTTT
D gene: TRBD1; V gene: TRBV4-2; J gene: TRBJ1-2; clone size: .; CDR3 protein: CASSQWTGADNYGYTF; CDR3 DNA: TGTGCCAGCAGCCAGTGGACAGGGGCCGATAACTATGGCTACACCTTC
D gene: .; V gene: TRBV7-2; J gene: TRBJ2-7; clone size: .; CDR3 protein: CASSLVGRVYEQYF; CDR3 DNA: TGTGCCAGCAGCTTAGTAGGCAGGGTCTACGAGCAGTACTTC
D gene: TRBD2; V gene: TRBV7-6; J gene: TRBJ2-2; clone size: .; CDR3 protein: CASSLSLAWDTGELFF; CDR3 DNA: TGTGCCAGCAGCTTATCACTAGCGTGGGACACCGGGGAGCTGTTTTTT
D gene: .; V gene: TRBV5-1; J gene: TRBJ1-4; clone size: .; CDR3 protein: CASSIVSTNEKLFF; CDR3 DNA: TGCGCCAGCAGCATCGTATCTACTAATGAAAAACTGTTTTTT
D gene: TRBD1; V gene: TRBV7-2; J gene: TRBJ2-3; clone size: .; CDR3 protein: CASSQQGTDTQYF; CDR3 DNA: TGTGCCAGCAGCCAACAGGGGACAGATACGCAGTATTTT
D gene: .; V gene: TRBV21-1; J gene: TRBJ1-4; clone size: few; CDR3 protein: CASSKAPPPATNEKLFF; CDR3 DNA: TGTGCCAGCAGCAAAGCCCCTCCCCCCGCAACTAATGAAAAACTGTTTTTT
D gene: .; V gene: TRBV7-2; J gene: TRBJ2-1; clone size: medium-sized; CDR3 protein: CASSSGLAGGNEQFF; CDR3 DNA: TGTGCCAGCAGCTCAGGGCTCGCGGGCGGCAATGAGCAGTTCTTC
D gene: .; V gene: TRBV7-9; J gene: TRBJ1-1; clone size: .; CDR3 protein: CASSSSAGGGTEAFF; CDR3 DNA: TGTGCCAGCAGCTCCAGTGCGGGGGGGGGCACTGAAGCTTTCTTT
D gene: TRBD1; V gene: TRBV6-5; J gene: TRBJ2-7; clone size: once; CDR3 protein: CASSPGTGGALEQYF; CDR3 DNA: TGTGCCAGCAGCCCCGGGACAGGGGGTGCACTCGAGCAGTACTTC
D gene: .; V gene: TRBV9; J gene: TRBJ2-5; clone size: .; CDR3 protein: CASSGDPQETQYF; CDR3 DNA: TGTGCCAGCAGCGGGGACCCCCAAGAGACCCAGTACTTC
D gene: .; V gene: TRBV2; J gene: TRBJ1-2; clone size: .; CDR3 protein: CASSFGERRANYGYTF; CDR3 DNA: TGTGCCAGCAGTTTTGGGGAGAGGAGGGCTAACTATGGCTACACCTTC
D gene: .; V gene: TRBV10-3; J gene: TRBJ1-5; clone size: .; CDR3 protein: CAIREGGNQPQHF; CDR3 DNA: TGTGCCATCAGGGAGGGGGGCAATCAGCCCCAGCATTTT